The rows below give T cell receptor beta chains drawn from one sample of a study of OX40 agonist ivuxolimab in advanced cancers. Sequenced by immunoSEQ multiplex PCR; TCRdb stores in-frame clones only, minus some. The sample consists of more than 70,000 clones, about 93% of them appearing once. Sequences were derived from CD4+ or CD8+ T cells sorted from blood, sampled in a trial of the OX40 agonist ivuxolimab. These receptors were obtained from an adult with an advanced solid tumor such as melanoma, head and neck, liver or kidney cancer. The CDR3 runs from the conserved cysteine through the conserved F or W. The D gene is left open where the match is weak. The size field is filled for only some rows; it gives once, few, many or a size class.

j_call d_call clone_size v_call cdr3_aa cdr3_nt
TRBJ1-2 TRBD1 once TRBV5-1 CASSLAEGTARTNYGYTF TGCGCCAGCAGCTTGGCCGAGGGGACAGCACGGACTAACTATGGCTACACCTTC
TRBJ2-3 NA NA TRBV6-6 CASSYGPGTRADTQYF TGTGCCAGCAGTTACGGGCCCGGGACAAGGGCAGATACGCAGTATTTT
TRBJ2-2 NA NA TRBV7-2 CASSFGGPGTGELFF TGTGCCAGCAGCTTCGGTGGGCCGGGGACCGGGGAGCTGTTTTTT
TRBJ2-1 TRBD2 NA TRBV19 CASSIYPSGNNEQFF TGTGCCAGTAGTATCTATCCGAGCGGGAACAATGAGCAGTTCTTC
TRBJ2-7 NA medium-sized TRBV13 CASSPEGDSYEQYF TGTGCCAGCAGCCCGGAGGGGGACTCCTACGAGCAGTACTTC
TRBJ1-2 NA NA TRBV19 CASSIGSGYTF TGTGCCAGTAGTATCGGTTCTGGCTACACCTTC
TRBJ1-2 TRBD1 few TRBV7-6 CASSTGQGIYGYTF TGTGCCAGCAGCACGGGACAGGGAATCTATGGCTACACCTTC
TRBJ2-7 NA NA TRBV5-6 CASSLSFPGSTYEQYF TGTGCCAGCAGCTTATCATTCCCGGGATCAACCTACGAGCAGTACTTC
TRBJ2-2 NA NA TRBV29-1 CSAPGDSGELFF TGCAGCGCACCGGGTGACTCCGGGGAGCTGTTTTTT
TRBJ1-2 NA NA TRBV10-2 CASSESEAGDYYGYTF TGCGCCAGCAGTGAGTCGGAGGCAGGGGACTACTATGGCTACACCTTC
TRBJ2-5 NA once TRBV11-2 CASSRETQYF TGTGCCAGCAGCCGGGAGACCCAGTACTTC
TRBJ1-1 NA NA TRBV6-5 CASRRGVTEAFF TGTGCCAGCCGTAGGGGAGTCACTGAAGCTTTCTTT
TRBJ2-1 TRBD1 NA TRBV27 CASSLITGDGEQFF TGTGCCAGCAGTTTAATAACAGGGGACGGTGAGCAGTTCTTC
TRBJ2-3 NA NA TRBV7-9 CASSPEGQTSTDTQYF TGTGCCAGCAGCCCGGAGGGACAGACTAGCACAGATACGCAGTATTTT
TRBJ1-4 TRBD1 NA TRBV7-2 CASSLPGQGYVATNEKLFF TGTGCCAGCAGCTTACCGGGACAGGGCTATGTTGCAACTAATGAAAAACTGTTTTTT
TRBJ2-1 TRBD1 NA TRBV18 CASSPRTGTAYNEQFF TGTGCCAGCTCACCTCGAACCGGGACAGCTTACAATGAGCAGTTCTTC
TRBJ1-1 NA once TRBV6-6 CASSLRGVNTEAFF TGTGCCAGCAGTCTCCGGGGGGTGAACACTGAAGCTTTCTTT
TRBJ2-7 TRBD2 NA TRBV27 CARDTSGASYEQYF TGTGCCAGGGATACTAGCGGGGCTTCCTACGAGCAGTACTTC
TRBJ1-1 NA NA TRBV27 CASRPGPTEAFF TGTGCCAGCCGCCCCGGGCCCACTGAAGCTTTCTTT
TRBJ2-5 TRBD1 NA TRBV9 CASSARGLTQETQYF TGTGCCAGCAGCGCGAGGGGGCTTACGCAAGAGACCCAGTACTTC
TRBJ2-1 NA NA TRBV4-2 CASSQTLGALYNEQFF TGTGCCAGCAGCCAGACGCTGGGGGCCCTCTACAATGAGCAGTTCTTC
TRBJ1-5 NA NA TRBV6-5 CASSYRGGNQPQHF TGTGCCAGCAGTTACAGGGGAGGCAATCAGCCCCAGCATTTT
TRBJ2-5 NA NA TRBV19 CASTPSRGRGETQYF TGTGCCAGTACCCCGTCCCGGGGTCGGGGAGAGACCCAGTACTTC
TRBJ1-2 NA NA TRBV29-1 CSATEDDWGYTF TGCAGCGCGACAGAGGATGATTGGGGCTACACCTTC
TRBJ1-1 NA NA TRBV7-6 CASSPPVLRETEAFF TGTGCCAGCAGCCCACCTGTCCTAAGGGAGACTGAAGCTTTCTTT
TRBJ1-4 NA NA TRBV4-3 CASSHHQRSPLSEKLFF TGCGCCAGCAGCCACCACCAAAGATCTCCCTTAAGCGAAAAACTGTTTTTT
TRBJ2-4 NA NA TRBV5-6 CASSLGVHIQYF TGTGCCAGCAGCTTGGGGGTACACATTCAGTACTTC
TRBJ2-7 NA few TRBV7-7 CASSLGQGSTYEQYF TGTGCCAGCAGCTTAGGTCAGGGCAGTACCTACGAGCAGTACTTC
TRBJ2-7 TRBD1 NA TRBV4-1 CASSQVAGGPYEQYF TGCGCCAGCAGCCAAGTTGCAGGGGGCCCCTACGAGCAGTACTTC
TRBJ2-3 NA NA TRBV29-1 CSVERVSTDTQYF TGCAGCGTTGAGCGAGTTAGCACAGATACGCAGTATTTT
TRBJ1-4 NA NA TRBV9 CASSVAWGAGEKLFF TGTGCCAGCAGCGTAGCCTGGGGGGCGGGTGAAAAACTGTTTTTT
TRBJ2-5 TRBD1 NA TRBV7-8 CASSNDDRGGVETQYF TGTGCCAGCAGCAACGACGACAGGGGAGGTGTGGAGACCCAGTACTTC
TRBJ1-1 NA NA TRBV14 CASSQAGRAEAFF TGTGCCAGCAGCCAGGCAGGGAGGGCTGAAGCTTTCTTT
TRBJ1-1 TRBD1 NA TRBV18 CASSPRQGPNTEAFF TGTGCCAGCTCACCTCGACAGGGACCGAACACTGAAGCTTTCTTT
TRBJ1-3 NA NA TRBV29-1 CSVEEGAGNTIYF TGCAGCGTTGAAGAGGGGGCTGGAAACACCATATATTTT
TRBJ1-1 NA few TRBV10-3 CAIKGLTNTEAFF TGTGCCATCAAGGGACTAACGAACACTGAAGCTTTCTTT
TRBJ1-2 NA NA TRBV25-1 CASSEFKASDHYGYTF TGTGCCAGCAGTGAATTTAAGGCCTCGGACCATTATGGCTACACCTTC
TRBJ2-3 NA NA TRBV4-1 CASSQGQGFGDTQYF TGCGCCAGCAGCCAAGGGCAGGGGTTCGGGGATACGCAGTATTTT
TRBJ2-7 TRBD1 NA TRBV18 CASSPTTGNVHEQYF TGTGCCAGCTCACCGACGACAGGGAATGTTCACGAGCAGTACTTC
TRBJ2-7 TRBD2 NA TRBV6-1 CASSEPLGGLAGRVYEQYF TGTGCCAGCAGTGAACCACTAGGCGGACTAGCGGGGAGAGTCTACGAGCAGTACTTC
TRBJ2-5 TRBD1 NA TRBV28 CASSLLVNRGEETQYF TGTGCCAGCAGTTTATTGGTGAACAGGGGCGAAGAGACCCAGTACTTC
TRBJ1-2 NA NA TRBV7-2 CASSPSQGGIYGYTF TGTGCCAGCAGCCCATCTCAAGGGGGGATCTATGGCTACACCTTC
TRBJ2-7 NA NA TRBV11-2 CASTLGSSYEQYF TGTGCCAGCACCTTGGGCAGCTCCTACGAGCAGTACTTC
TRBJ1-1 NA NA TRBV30 CAWSHTGPRTEAFF TGTGCCTGGAGCCACACAGGGCCCAGGACTGAAGCTTTCTTT